Sequencing of this T cell receptor beta chain was carried out in a study of T-cell reconstitution after alpha-beta-depleted transplantation in children. This clonotype has more than one count but fewer than ten. Preparing the TCRbeta library involved the use of unique molecular identifiers. One entry per CDR3 protein, called by TCRdb with MiXCR from the PCR reads. The sample lists some 500,000 distinct CDR3 sequences; roughly 18% were seen once. This CDR3 comprises 15 residues. V dropped 6 bases and J dropped 1 base, with 12 bases sitting between them. CDR1 is SEHNR and CDR2 is FQNEAQ in the germline V gene (reference sequence).

The chain joins TRBV7-9 to TRBJ2-2, with D unresolved. The source of this sequence is a human donor who donated a stem cell graft to a child with acute lymphoblastic leukemia. Specimen: PBMCs from the stem cell graft donor, collected from the stem cell graft. In DNA, the CDR3 is TGTGCCAGCAGTCCCTCGTCAGTGAACACCGGGGAGCTGTTTTTT. Translating it yields CASSPSSVNTGELFF.